The present entry profiles one T cell receptor beta chain with its context. The data originate from a study of OX40 agonist ivuxolimab in advanced cancers. Study details: At 0.01 to 10 mg/kg, ivuxolimab was administered intravenously to patients every 2 weeks. Dose-escalation patients had hepatocellular carcinoma, melanoma, renal cell or head and neck cancer.

The CDR3 totals 16 residues. Germline assignment: CDR1 SGHVS and CDR2 FNYEAQ. V was cut by 3 bases and J by 2 bases, with 16 bases left in between. The repertoire was sequenced with immunoSEQ multiplex PCR; TCRdb's copy has only in-frame clones and lacks some. The sample yields under 80,000 clones, about nine tenths seen once. The rearrangement uses TRBV7-6 and TRBJ1-1, with D unresolved. This clonotype was obtained from an adult with an advanced solid tumor such as melanoma, head and neck, liver or kidney cancer. Here the sequenced sample was CD4+ or CD8+ T cells sorted from blood, taken in a trial of the OX40 agonist ivuxolimab. DNA of the CDR3: TGTGCCAGCAGCTTCCCTCGAGGCAGCCGAAACACTGAAGCTTTCTTT. This sequence encodes CASSFPRGSRNTEAFF.